This entry concerns a single TCR beta chain. The sample originates from a study of blood T cell repertoires in COVID-19. At the level of the study: Acute and convalescent COVID-19 specimens originated in the United States, Italy and Spain. Nucleic acid was either cDNA or gDNA, and it came from T cells, B-cell-depleted T cells, or PBMCs.

Original processing notes: Reference gene primer amplification yielded estimated nucleated cell counts. The repertoire was sequenced with immunoSEQ multiplex PCR; TCRdb's copy has only in-frame clones and lacks some. V and J calls and clone size are those listed in that table; D and trimming were worked out from the DNA. Among 120,000 or so clones listed, 80% to 90% were seen once. The sequence came from a woman in her sixties with acute or convalescent COVID-19. What was sequenced was peripheral blood.

CDR3 region: CSASLALSPNEQFF. CDR3 sequence (DNA): TGCAGCGCCTCCCTAGCTCTCTCCCCCAATGAGCAGTTCTTC. The chain recombines TRBV29-1 with TRBJ2-1, with D possibly TRBD2 on 5 matching bases. This CDR3 has 14 residues. Trimming shortened V by 7 bases and J by 6 bases, and 19 bases separated the two germline ends. The germline CDR1 and CDR2 sequences are SQVTM and ANQGSEA.